The 10 T cell receptor beta chains below all came from one sample that was sequenced in a study of OX40 agonist ivuxolimab in advanced cancers. The data were produced by immunoSEQ multiplex PCR, yet TCRdb's version contains in-frame clones alone and is incomplete. The repertoire has some 40,000 clones, roughly nine tenths of them found once; the top ten carry roughly 21%. Sequencing used CD4+ or CD8+ T cells sorted from blood, obtained in a trial of the OX40 agonist ivuxolimab. The receptor source for this set is an adult with an advanced solid tumor such as melanoma, head and neck, liver or kidney cancer.

CDR3 nucleotide sequence: TGTGCCAGCAGCTTACTTCTAGAACGAGAGACCCAGTACTTC. Translation: CASSLLLERETQYF. The chain has TRBV11-3 and TRBJ2-5, with no clear D. This CDR3 spans 14 amino acids. V lost 2 bases, J lost 4 bases, and 11 bases lay in between. CDR1 and CDR2 (germline): SGHNT, YENEEA.

This chain connects TRBV11-2 to TRBJ2-7; 9 bases agree with TRBD2. CDR1 and CDR2 from the germline V gene are SGHAT and FQNNGV. Trimming took 3 bases from V and 5 from J; bases not matched to a gene: 2. The length of the CDR3 is 13 residues. The CDR3 here is CASSFSGRNEQYF. CDR3 sequence (DNA): TGTGCCAGCAGCTTCAGCGGGAGGAACGAGCAGTACTTC.

The chain uses TRBV6-5 and TRBJ2-1, with D perhaps matching TRBD1 (6 bases). Trimming pared 6 bases from V and 5 bases from J, leaving 11 bases between. The V gene's germline CDR1 is MNHEY and CDR2 SVGAGI. The CDR3 covers 13 residues. CDR3 coding DNA: TGTGCCAGCAGCAGGGGTCCTCACAATGAGCAGTTCTTC. Translation gives CASSRGPHNEQFF.

The chain uses TRBV30 and TRBJ2-2, with D perhaps matching TRBD2 (5 bases). The length of the CDR3 is 15 residues. Germline CDR1 reads GTSNPN; CDR2 reads SVGIG (reference sequence). Trimming stripped 2 bases from V and 0 bases from J, with 10 bases between. CDR3 protein: CAWSTAATNTGELFF. The CDR3 bases are TGTGCCTGGAGTACAGCGGCCACGAACACCGGGGAGCTGTTTTTT.

The J gene is TRBJ1-2, the V gene TRBV28; possible D gene TRBD1, 5 bases. The CDR3 sequence is 15 residues long. CDR1 and CDR2 (germline): MDHEN, SYDVKM. V was pared by 4 bases and J by 4 bases, with 16 bases between. DNA of the CDR3: TGTGCCAGCAGTTGGGGGACCCCCGGAGGCTATGGCTACACCTTC. It yields the protein CASSWGTPGGYGYTF.

This clone was found once. This chain uses TRBV2 with TRBJ1-5; TRBD1 matches at 9 bases. CDR3 size: 17 residues. Trimming cost V 3 bases and J 4 bases; bases outside gene matches: 10. Germline CDR1 is SNHLY and CDR2 is FYNNEI. As DNA, the CDR3 is TGTGCCAGCAGTGATGCAGGGGGGACAGGGTTGAATCAGCCCCAGCATTTT. It yields the protein CASSDAGGTGLNQPQHF.

V gene TRBV10-3 combines with J gene TRBJ2-3; TRBD2 aligns across 8 bases. Germline values: CDR1 ENHRY, CDR2 SYGVKD. This CDR3 has 14 amino acids. Trimming cost V 2 bases and J 6 bases; bases outside gene matches: 4. Written as DNA, the CDR3 is TGTGCCATCAGTGAGCGGGAGGGAGGCGATACGCAGTATTTT. It translates to CAISEREGGDTQYF.

The V gene is TRBV10-3, the J gene TRBJ2-3; a weak D match, TRBD2 (6 bases). Trimming pared 0 bases from V and 2 bases from J, leaving 9 bases between. Germline assignment: CDR1 ENHRY and CDR2 SYGVKD. The CDR3 has 15 amino acids. The CDR3 DNA reads as TGTGCCATCAGTGAGTCGGCGGGGCACACAGATACGCAGTATTTT. Its translation is CAISESAGHTDTQYF.

CDR3 bases: TGTGCCAGCAGCGTAGAGAGAGGGATCGGCACAGATACGCAGTATTTT. Its protein is CASSVERGIGTDTQYF. The chain carries TRBV9 and TRBJ2-3; tentative D call: TRBD2 (5 bases). Germline loops: CDR1 SGDLS, CDR2 YYNGEE. Trimming pared 0 bases from V and 1 base from J, leaving 12 bases between. The CDR3 sequence is 16 residues long.

The genes are TRBV28 and TRBJ1-1, with D unresolved. Germline V gene lookup returns CDR1 MDHEN and CDR2 SYDVKM. V lost 4 bases to trimming and J lost 6 bases, with 15 bases between them. The CDR3 is 14 residues long. CDR3 in amino acids: CASSSGPLQSEAFF. In DNA, the CDR3 is TGTGCCAGCAGTTCTGGACCCCTACAGTCTGAAGCTTTCTTT. Full variable domain (outside the CDR3, taken from reference TRBV28 and TRBJ1-1): DVKVTQSSRYLVKRTGEKVFLECVQDMDHENMFWYRQDPGLGLRLIYFSYDVKMKEKGDIPEGYSVSREKKERFSLILESASTNQTSMYLCASSSGPLQSEAFFGQGTRLTVV.